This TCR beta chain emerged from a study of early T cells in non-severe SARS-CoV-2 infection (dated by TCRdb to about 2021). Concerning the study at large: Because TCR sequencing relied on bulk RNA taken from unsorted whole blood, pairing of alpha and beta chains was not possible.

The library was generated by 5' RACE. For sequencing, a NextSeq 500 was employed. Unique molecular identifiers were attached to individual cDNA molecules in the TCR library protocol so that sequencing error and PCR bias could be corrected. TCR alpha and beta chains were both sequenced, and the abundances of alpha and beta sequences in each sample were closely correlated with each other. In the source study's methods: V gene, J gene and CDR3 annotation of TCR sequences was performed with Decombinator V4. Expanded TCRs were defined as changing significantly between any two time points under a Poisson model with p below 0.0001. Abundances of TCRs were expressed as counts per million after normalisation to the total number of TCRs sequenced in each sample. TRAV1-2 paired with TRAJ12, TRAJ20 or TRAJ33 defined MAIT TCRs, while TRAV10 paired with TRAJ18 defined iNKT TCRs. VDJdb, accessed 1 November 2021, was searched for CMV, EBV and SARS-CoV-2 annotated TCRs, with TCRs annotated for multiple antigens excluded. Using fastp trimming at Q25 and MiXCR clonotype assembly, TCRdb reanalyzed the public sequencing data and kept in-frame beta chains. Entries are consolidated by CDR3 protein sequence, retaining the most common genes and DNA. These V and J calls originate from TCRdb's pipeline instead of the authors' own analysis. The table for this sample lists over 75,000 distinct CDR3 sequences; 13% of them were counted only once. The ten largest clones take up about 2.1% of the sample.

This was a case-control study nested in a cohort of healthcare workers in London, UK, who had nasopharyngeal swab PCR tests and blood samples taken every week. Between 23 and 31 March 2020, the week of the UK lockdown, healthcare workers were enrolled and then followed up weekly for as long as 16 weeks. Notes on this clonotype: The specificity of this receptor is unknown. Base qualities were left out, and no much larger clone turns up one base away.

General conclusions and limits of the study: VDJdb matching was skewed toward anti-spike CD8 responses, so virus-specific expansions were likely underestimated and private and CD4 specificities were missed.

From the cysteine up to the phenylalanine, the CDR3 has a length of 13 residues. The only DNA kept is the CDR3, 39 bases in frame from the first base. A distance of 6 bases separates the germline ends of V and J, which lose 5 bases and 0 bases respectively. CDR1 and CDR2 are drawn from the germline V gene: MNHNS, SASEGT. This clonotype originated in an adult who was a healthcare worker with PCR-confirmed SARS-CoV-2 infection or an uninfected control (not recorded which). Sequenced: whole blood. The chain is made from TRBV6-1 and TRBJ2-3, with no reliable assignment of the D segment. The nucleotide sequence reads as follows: TGTGCCAGCAGTCACGGGAGCACAGATACGCAGTATTTT. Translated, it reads CASSHGSTDTQYF.